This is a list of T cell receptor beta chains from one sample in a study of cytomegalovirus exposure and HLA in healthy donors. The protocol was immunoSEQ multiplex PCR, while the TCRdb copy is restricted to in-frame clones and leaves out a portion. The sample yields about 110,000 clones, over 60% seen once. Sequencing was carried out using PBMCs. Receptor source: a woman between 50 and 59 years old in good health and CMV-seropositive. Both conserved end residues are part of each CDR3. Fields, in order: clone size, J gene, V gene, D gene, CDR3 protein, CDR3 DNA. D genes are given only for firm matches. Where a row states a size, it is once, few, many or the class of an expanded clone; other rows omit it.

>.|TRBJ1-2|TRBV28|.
CASKTSRGNTNYGYTF
TGTGCCAGCAAGACGAGTAGGGGCAACACTAACTATGGCTACACCTTC
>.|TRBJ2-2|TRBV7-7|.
CASSPRTSGELFF
TGTGCTAGCAGCCCACGGACATCCGGGGAGCTGTTTTTT
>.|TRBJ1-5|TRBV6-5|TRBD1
CASSPRQGYQPQHF
TGTGCCAGCAGCCCTCGACAGGGTTATCAGCCCCAGCATTTT
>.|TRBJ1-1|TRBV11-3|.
CASSRDTNTEAFF
TGTGCCAGCAGTAGGGACACCAACACTGAAGCTTTCTTT
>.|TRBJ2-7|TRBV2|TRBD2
CASIGGLNYEQYF
TGTGCCAGCATTGGGGGACTAAACTACGAGCAGTACTTC
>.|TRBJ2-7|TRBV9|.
CASSPQVNSYEQYF
TGTGCCAGCAGCCCTCAGGTGAACTCCTACGAGCAGTACTTC
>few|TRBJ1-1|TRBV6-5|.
CASRQQGNGNTEAFF
TGTGCCAGCAGACAACAGGGTAATGGGAACACTGAAGCTTTCTTT
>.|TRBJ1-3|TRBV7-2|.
CASSFPRGGSSGNTIYF
TGTGCCAGCAGCTTCCCCCGGGGGGGGAGCTCTGGAAACACCATATATTTT
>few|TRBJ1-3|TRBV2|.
CASSGGPISGNTIYF
TGTGCCAGCAGTGGGGGCCCCATCTCTGGAAACACCATATATTTT
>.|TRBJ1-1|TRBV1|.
CTSSQGSTVSEAFF
TGCACCAGCAGCCAAGGTTCGACAGTGAGTGAAGCTTTCTTT
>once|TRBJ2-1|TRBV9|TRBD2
CASSPWVTSGVYNEQFF
TGTGCCAGCAGCCCATGGGTGACTAGCGGGGTTTACAATGAGCAGTTCTTC
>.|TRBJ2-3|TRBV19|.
CASITTDAAGGITDTQYF
TGTGCCAGTATCACCACGGACGCGGCAGGGGGGATCACAGATACGCAGTATTTT
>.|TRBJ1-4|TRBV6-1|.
CASSESPYRASNEKLFF
TGTGCCAGCAGTGAGTCCCCCTACAGGGCCTCTAATGAAAAACTGTTTTTT
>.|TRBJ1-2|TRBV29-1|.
CSAGGTDYGYTF
TGCAGCGCGGGAGGTACAGACTATGGCTACACCTTC
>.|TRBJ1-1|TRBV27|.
CASSLYGQGSGNTEAFF
TGTGCCAGCAGTTTATACGGCCAGGGGAGTGGGAACACTGAAGCTTTCTTT
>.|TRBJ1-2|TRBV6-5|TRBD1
CASSPTHQGADGYTF
TGTGCCAGCAGCCCGACCCACCAGGGGGCAGATGGCTACACCTTC
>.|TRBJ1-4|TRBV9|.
CASSVGQGVTTNEKLFF
TGTGCCAGCAGCGTAGGGCAGGGTGTAACGACTAATGAAAAACTGTTTTTT
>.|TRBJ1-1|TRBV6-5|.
CASSYSSRNTEAFF
TGTGCCAGCAGTTACTCGTCGCGGAACACTGAAGCTTTCTTT
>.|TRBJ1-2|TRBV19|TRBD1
CASSINLEGAYGYTF
TGTGCCAGTAGTATAAACTTGGAGGGGGCCTATGGCTACACCTTC
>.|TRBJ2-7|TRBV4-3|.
CASSQDLRSYEQYF
TGCGCCAGCAGCCAAGATCTTAGGAGCTACGAGCAGTACTTC
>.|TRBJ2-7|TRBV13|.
CASSLDLRNEQYF
TGTGCCAGCAGCTTAGATCTGCGGAACGAGCAGTACTTC
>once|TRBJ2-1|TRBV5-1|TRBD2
CASSPLAGANNEQFF
TGCGCCAGCAGCCCGTTAGCGGGGGCCAACAATGAGCAGTTCTTC
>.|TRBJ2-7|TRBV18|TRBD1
CASSPGQVYEQYF
TGTGCCAGCTCACCTGGACAGGTATACGAGCAGTACTTC
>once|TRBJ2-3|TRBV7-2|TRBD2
CASSLGTSGGAGDTQYF
TGTGCCAGCAGCTTAGGGACTAGCGGGGGGGCAGGGGATACGCAGTATTTT
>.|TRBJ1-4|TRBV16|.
CASTNSVKEKLFF
TGTGCCAGTACCAACTCGGTGAAGGAAAAACTGTTTTTT
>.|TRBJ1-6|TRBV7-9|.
CASSPTLYPTAGNSPLHF
TGTGCCAGCAGCCCGACCCTTTACCCCACAGCTGGGAATTCACCCCTCCACTTT
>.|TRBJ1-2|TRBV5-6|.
CASSFGRVVGGYTF
TGTGCCAGCAGCTTCGGCAGGGTGGTCGGAGGCTACACCTTC
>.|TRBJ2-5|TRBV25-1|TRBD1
CASSDTRQGNETQYF
TGTGCCAGCAGTGATACTCGACAGGGTAATGAGACCCAGTACTTC
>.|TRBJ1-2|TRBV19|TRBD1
CASSLTGGPGYTF
TGTGCCAGTAGTCTGACAGGGGGGCCTGGCTACACCTTC
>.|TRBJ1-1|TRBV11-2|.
CASSSTRGNTEAFF
TGTGCCAGCAGTTCCACCAGGGGGAACACTGAAGCTTTCTTT
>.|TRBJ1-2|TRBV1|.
CTSSQAPREGGKINYGYTF
TGCACCAGCAGCCAAGCCCCTCGGGAGGGGGGAAAGATTAACTATGGCTACACCTTC
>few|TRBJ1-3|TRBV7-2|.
CASSSRGSSGNTIYF
TGTGCCAGCAGTTCCCGCGGGAGCTCTGGAAACACCATATATTTT
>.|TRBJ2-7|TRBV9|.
CASSVGLGFDEQYF
TGTGCCAGCAGCGTAGGACTAGGGTTCGACGAGCAGTACTTC
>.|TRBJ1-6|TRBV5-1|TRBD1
CASSPGQVDSPLHF
TGCGCCAGCAGCCCGGGACAGGTTGATTCACCCCTCCACTTT
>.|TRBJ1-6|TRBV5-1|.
CASSQRGQGNNSPLHF
TGCGCCAGCAGCCAGCGCGGTCAGGGAAATAATTCACCCCTCCACTTT